The 29 T cell receptor beta chains in this list originate from one sample, sequenced in a study of spatial heterogeneity in lung cancer. Each CDR3 protein gets one entry after TCRdb re-called the 5' RACE reads with MiXCR. Of fewer than 45,000 distinct CDR3 sequences listed, 6.5% to 7% are singletons. Specified time point: sample taken at primary tumor resection. The sequences come from PBMCs, collected at surgery. Every receptor here comes from a female donor with early-stage non-small cell lung cancer.

The chain employs TRBV5-6 and TRBJ1-3; perhaps TRBD1 as D (6 bases). The V end was cut by 1 base, the J end by 0 bases, with 20 bases between. This CDR3 comprises 19 residues. In germline, CDR1 is SGHDT, CDR2 YYEEEE. CDR3 sequence reads: CASSLSHMGHLSSGNTIYF. The CDR3 DNA reads as TGTGCCAGCAGCTTGAGCCACATGGGACACCTAAGCTCTGGAAACACCATATATTTT.

J is TRBJ1-3 and V is TRBV4-1; 7 bases fit TRBD1. The V segment lost 1 base and the J segment 7 bases; nucleotides outside the gene matches: 10. Per the germline V gene, CDR1 is MGHRA and CDR2 is YSYEKL. The CDR3 contains 16 residues. DNA of the CDR3: TGCGCCAGCAGCCAAGCTGGGGACAGTTACGTTAACACCATATATTTT. This encodes CASSQAGDSYVNTIYF.

Only a few counts were recorded for this clonotype. The V call is TRBV11-1, the J call TRBJ1-3; D is ambiguous. Germline V gene data show CDR1 as SGHAT and CDR2 as FQDESV (reference sequence). With 3 bases removed from V and 0 bases from J, the gap between germline ends came to 9 bases. The CDR3 spans 15 residues. The CDR3: CASSLYTHSGNTIYF. The CDR3, as DNA: TGTGCCAGCAGCTTGTATACGCACTCTGGAAACACCATATATTTT.

This clonotype was recorded many times. This chain connects TRBV12-3 or TRBV12-4 to TRBJ2-4; 12 positions match TRBD1. This CDR3 comprises 17 residues. V shed 3 bases and J 6 bases; nucleotides not matched to a gene: 9. The CDR3 DNA sequence: TGTGCCAGCAGTTTGGGGACAGGGGGCGCGAGTAGAAACATTCAGTACTTC. This codes for CASSLGTGGASRNIQYF.

This clonotype was recorded a few times. The chain recombines TRBV6-5 with TRBJ1-5; no definite D call. The germline V and J ends were trimmed by 4 bases and 6 bases, with 7 bases remaining between them. The germline gives CDR1 MNHEY, CDR2 SVGAGI. The CDR3 has 12 residues. CDR3 sequence reads: CASSSLGQPQHF. The CDR3 DNA reads as TGTGCCAGCAGTTCCCTAGGTCAGCCCCAGCATTTT.

There are a few counts of this clonotype. V is TRBV5-1 and J is TRBJ1-1, with a tentative D call TRBD1 (6 bases). There are 14 residues in the CDR3. Germline V CDR1 and CDR2: SGHRS, YFSETQ. V lost 1 base and J lost 2, with 9 bases in between. The CDR3 spells CASSLKDRNTEAFF. As DNA, the CDR3 is TGCGCCAGCAGCTTGAAGGACAGAAACACTGAAGCTTTCTTT.

This clonotype was detected many times. V usage is TRBV20-1 and J usage is TRBJ2-5; 8 positions agree with TRBD1. Trimming removed 5 bases from V and 3 bases from J; junction bases left unmatched: 5. In germline, CDR1 is DFQATT, CDR2 SNEGSKA (reference sequence). The length of the CDR3 is 13 residues. In nucleotides, the CDR3 is TGCAGTGCTTTAAGGACAGGGAAAGAGACCCAGTACTTC. Translating it yields CSALRTGKETQYF.

This clonotype was counted many times. J is TRBJ2-1 and V is TRBV6-6; TRBD2 agrees at 9 bases. The V gene end was trimmed by 6 bases and the J gene end by 0 bases; junction bases not matched to a gene: 9. Germline V CDR1 and CDR2: MNHNY, SVGAGI (reference sequence). The CDR3 has 17 amino acids. Here the CDR3 DNA reads TGTGCCAGCAGACCTGGCGGGGGGGCCTCCTCCTACAATGAGCAGTTCTTC. Protein: CASRPGGGASSYNEQFF.

Many counts were recorded for this clonotype. The chain combines TRBV9 with TRBJ2-3; TRBD2 agrees at 8 bases. Per the germline V gene, CDR1 is SGDLS and CDR2 is YYNGEE. V lost 3 bases and J lost 8; bases outside the gene matches: 20. The CDR3 has 18 amino acids. The CDR3 DNA follows: TGTGCCAGCAGCGCGGGGCTCTCGCGGGGGGCCGGCTACGGTACGCAGTATTTT. This sequence encodes CASSAGLSRGAGYGTQYF.

With respect to this clonotype: This may come from a read error, since a much larger clone is one base off. The V gene is TRBV9, the J gene TRBJ2-3; D is possibly TRBD2 (6 bases). Germline loops: CDR1 SGDLS, CDR2 YYNGEE. This CDR3 contains 13 residues. V was pared by 7 bases and J by 4 bases, with 13 bases between. The CDR3 sequence is CASSGSSSDTQYF. The CDR3, as DNA: TGTGCCAGCTCCGGGAGCAGCTCAGATACGCAGTATTTT.

This clonotype was found a few times. J is TRBJ1-4 and V is TRBV2; 7 bases agree with TRBD1. The J segment lost 11 bases and the V segment lost 2 bases, leaving 8 bases of the junction unmatched. Germline V gives CDR1 SNHLY, CDR2 FYNNEI. The CDR3 covers 14 residues. CDR3 sequence reads: CASSEQGDTGKLFF. The CDR3 DNA reads TGTGCCAGCAGTGAACAGGGGGATACGGGGAAACTGTTTTTT. Complete variable domain (other parts from reference TRBV2 and TRBJ1-4): EPEVTQTPSHQVTQMGQEVILRCVPISNHLYFYWYRQILGQKVEFLVSFYNNEISEKSEIFDDQFSVERPDGSNFTLKIRSTKLEDSAMYFCASSEQGDTGKLFFGSGTQLSVL.

There are many counts of this clonotype. The CDR3 is CASSPGYQETQYF. The DNA for the CDR3 is TGTGCCAGCTCCCCGGGCTACCAAGAGACCCAGTACTTC. The V gene is TRBV18, the J gene TRBJ2-5; D unresolved. V gave up 6 bases and J gave up 0 bases, with 8 bases separating them. Germline lookup yields CDR1 KGHSH and CDR2 LQKENI. The CDR3 is made up of 13 amino acids. Based on the CDR3 plus reference TRBV18 and TRBJ2-5, the full variable domain is NAGVMQNPRHLVRRRGQEARLRCSPMKGHSHVYWYRQLPEEGLKFMVYLQKENIIDESGMPKERFSAEFPKEGPSILRIQQVVRGDSAAYFCASSPGYQETQYFGPGTRLLVL.

This clonotype showed up just a few times. This chain connects TRBV6-5 to TRBJ1-5; D ambiguous. The germline V gene encodes CDR1 MNHEY and CDR2 SVGAGI. The CDR3 runs to 15 residues. Between the trimmed V and J ends, which lost 2 bases and 0 bases, there was a span of 8 bases. The CDR3 coding sequence is TGTGCCAGCAGTTACGGCAGGAATAGCAATCAGCCCCAGCATTTT. Encoded protein: CASSYGRNSNQPQHF.

This clonotype was observed at least ten times. V gene TRBV2 combines with J gene TRBJ2-5; a weak D match, TRBD1 (6 bases). V dropped 0 bases and J dropped 2 bases, with 10 bases sitting between them. CDR3 length: 15 amino acids. Germline V lookup: CDR1 SNHLY, CDR2 FYNNEI. The CDR3 coding sequence is TGTGCCAGCAGTGAAGCTACGGACAGACAAGAGACCCAGTACTTC. Translating it yields CASSEATDRQETQYF.

There are a few counts of this clonotype. J is TRBJ1-4 and V is TRBV7-9; maybe TRBD1 (5 bases). V shed 5 bases and J shed 7 bases, with 14 bases lying between them. Germline lookup yields CDR1 SEHNR and CDR2 FQNEAQ (reference sequence). The CDR3 is made up of 14 amino acids. CDR3 in amino acids: CASSRSGSGEKLFF. The CDR3 coding sequence is TGTGCCAGCAGCCGTTCAGGGTCTGGTGAAAAACTGTTTTTT. Supplemented by reference TRBV7-9 and TRBJ1-4, the full variable domain reads DTGVSQNPRHKITKRGQNVTFRCDPISEHNRLYWYRQTLGQGPEFLTYFQNEAQLEKSRLLSDRFSAERPKGSFSTLEIQRTEQGDSAMYLCASSRSGSGEKLFFGSGTQLSVL.

This clonotype appeared many times. This chain links TRBV5-1 with TRBJ2-1; D not resolved. This CDR3 comprises 16 residues. The V end was cut by 3 bases, the J end by 5 bases, with 18 bases between. Germline CDR1 and CDR2: SGHRS and YFSETQ. In DNA, the CDR3 is TGCGCCAGCAGCTACTTTGTGGGTGGTCTCGACAATGAGCAGTTCTTC. It is translated as CASSYFVGGLDNEQFF.

This clonotype was observed many times. The chain links TRBV5-1 to TRBJ1-1; D not certain. Germline values: CDR1 SGHRS, CDR2 YFSETQ. The CDR3 is 14 residues long. The ends were cut back, 1 base at V and 1 base at J, with 8 bases in the middle. The CDR3 protein is CASSLSAGNTEAFF. CDR3 in DNA: TGCGCCAGCAGCTTGTCTGCAGGGAACACTGAAGCTTTCTTT. The entire variable domain, with the rest obtained from reference TRBV5-1 and TRBJ1-1, is as follows: KAGVTQTPRYLIKTRGQQVTLSCSPISGHRSVSWYQQTPGQGLQFLFEYFSETQRNKGNFPGRFSGRQFSNSRSEMNVSTLELGDSALYLCASSLSAGNTEAFFGQGTRLTVV.

This chain connects TRBV28 to TRBJ2-5; 8 bases fit TRBD2. The CDR3 runs to 16 residues. With V trimmed by 4 bases and J by 1 base, 8 bases remained unmatched. Germline CDR1 is MDHEN and CDR2 is SYDVKM. The CDR3 is CASSSYSGASQETQYF. CDR3 DNA: TGTGCCAGCAGTTCCTATAGCGGGGCGAGCCAAGAGACCCAGTACTTC.

This clonotype was counted between two and nine times. This sequence joins TRBV5-1 and TRBJ1-3; TRBD1 might be the D (6 bases). This CDR3 has 15 residues. V lost 4 bases and J lost 4, with 15 bases in between. CDR1 SGHRS and CDR2 YFSETQ come from the germline V gene. The CDR3 is CASSTQAGAGNTIYF. The DNA of the CDR3 is TGCGCCAGCAGCACCCAAGCAGGGGCGGGAAACACCATATATTTT.

This clonotype was observed many times. This chain links TRBV5-6 with TRBJ2-3; D remains ambiguous. V shed 2 bases and J shed 6 bases, with 13 bases lying between them. Germline V CDR1 and CDR2: SGHDT, YYEEEE. CDR3 size: 14 residues. The chain's CDR3 is CASSLRPPPDTQYF. CDR3 bases: TGTGCCAGCAGCTTACGCCCGCCCCCGGATACGCAGTATTTT.

The gene calls are TRBV30 and TRBJ1-1; D gene ambiguous. The germline gives CDR1 GTSNPN, CDR2 SVGIG (reference sequence). The CDR3 runs to 10 residues. The V and J ends lost 7 bases and 7 bases respectively, with 10 bases between them. DNA for the CDR3: TGTGCCTTGGACCGGAATGAAGCTTTCTTT. Protein sequence: CALDRNEAFF. The full variable domain, rest sourced from reference TRBV30 and TRBJ1-1, is SQTIHQWPATLVQPVGSPLSLECTVEGTSNPNLYWYRQAAGRGLQLLFYSVGIGQISSEVPQNLSASRPQDRQFILSSKKLLLSDSGFYLCALDRNEAFFGQGTRLTVV.

This rearrangement joins TRBV7-9 to TRBJ2-4; TRBD1 is a possible D gene (6 bases). Germline-derived CDR1 and CDR2 are SEHNR and FQNEAQ (reference sequence). V was trimmed by 4 bases and J by 0 bases, leaving 16 bases between them. The CDR3 runs 17 residues. The CDR3 sequence is CASSSLQGGLAKNIQYF. CDR3 sequence (DNA): TGTGCCAGCAGCTCCTTACAGGGCGGCCTAGCCAAAAACATTCAGTACTTC.

The V call is TRBV18, the J call TRBJ1-2; the D is unclear. The length of the CDR3 is 14 residues. CDR1 is KGHSH and CDR2 is LQKENI in the germline V gene. The V end lost 4 bases, the J end lost 4 bases, and 13 bases lay between the germline ends. The chain's CDR3 is CASSQVGTVYGYTF. Written as DNA, the CDR3 is TGTGCCAGCTCACAAGTGGGCACAGTCTATGGCTACACCTTC.

The sample holds many counts of this clonotype. The rearrangement links TRBV4-3 to TRBJ1-4; no clear D. Trimming shortened V by 1 base and J by 8 bases, and 5 bases separated the two germline ends. CDR1 is LGHNA and CDR2 is YSLEER in the germline V gene. There are 12 residues in the CDR3. The CDR3 DNA sequence: TGCGCCAGCAGCCAAGCGGGCGAAAAACTGTTTTTT. Translating it yields CASSQAGEKLFF.

This clonotype was detected many times. This chain connects TRBV5-1 to TRBJ1-2, with D possibly matching TRBD1 (6 bases). This CDR3 has 14 residues. Trimming pared 1 base from V and 2 bases from J, leaving 9 bases between. Germline V gene data show CDR1 as SGHRS and CDR2 as YFSETQ. The CDR3 is CASSLTGTNYGYTF. DNA for the CDR3: TGCGCCAGCAGCTTGACGGGGACAAACTATGGCTACACCTTC.

This clonotype showed up just a few times. The chain couples TRBV21-1 to TRBJ2-3; TRBD2 is taken as the D call from the table, unchecked against the DNA. TRBV21-1 is designated a pseudogene. The CDR3 length is 21 residues. CDR3 protein: CASSKVNPGSPSGGFTDTQYF. The DNA for the CDR3 is TGTGCCAGCAGCAAAGTCAATCCAGGAAGTCCTAGCGGGGGGTTCACAGATACGCAGTATTTT.

This clonotype was seen at least ten times. The V call is TRBV5-1, the J call TRBJ2-5; TRBD1 might be the D (6 bases). Trimming pared 3 bases from V and 2 bases from J, leaving 14 bases between. The CDR3 has 15 residues. CDR1 and CDR2 from the germline V gene are SGHRS and YFSETQ. This chain's CDR3 is CASSSLRTVQETQYF. The CDR3 coding sequence is TGCGCCAGCAGCTCCTTGAGGACAGTTCAAGAGACCCAGTACTTC.

This clonotype turned up a few times. The chain is built from TRBV7-9 and TRBJ1-2; tentative D call: TRBD1 (5 bases). Trimming removed 2 bases from V and 8 bases from J, with 12 bases in between. This CDR3 region has 13 residues. Germline lookup yields CDR1 SEHNR and CDR2 FQNEAQ (reference sequence). CDR3 protein: CASSLIDSTGYTF. The CDR3 DNA sequence: TGTGCCAGCAGCTTAATAGACAGCACGGGCTACACCTTC. Based on the CDR3 plus reference TRBV7-9 and TRBJ1-2, the full variable domain is DTGVSQNPRHKITKRGQNVTFRCDPISEHNRLYWYRQTLGQGPEFLTYFQNEAQLEKSRLLSDRFSAERPKGSFSTLEIQRTEQGDSAMYLCASSLIDSTGYTFGSGTRLTVV.

This clonotype has a count of ten or more. The chain combines TRBV3-1 with TRBJ2-6, with unresolved D. Germline V gene sequence: CDR1 LGHDT, CDR2 YNNKEL (reference sequence). The CDR3 is 16 amino acids. Deletions cut 1 base from V and 3 bases from J, with 10 bases between. The CDR3 coding sequence is TGTGCCAGCAGCCAAGCCGAAAGGATTGGGGCCAACGTCCTGACTTTC. Its protein is CASSQAERIGANVLTF.